Shown below are 8 T cell receptor beta chains from a single sample sequenced in a study of CD8+ T cells in alopecia areata. As the sequencing template, cDNA was produced by extracting RNA and reverse transcribing it. Sequenced by immunoSEQ multiplex PCR; TCRdb stores in-frame clones only, minus some. The sample lists 130,000 to 150,000 clones, 40% to 50% occurring once. Sequences were obtained from CD4+ T cells sorted from blood. These receptors came from a human donor with alopecia areata.

This clone was recorded a few times. The CDR3 spells CSVPGLAASSTDTQYF. CDR3 coding DNA: TGCAGCGTTCCGGGACTAGCGGCCTCAAGCACAGATACGCAGTATTTT. The chain uses TRBV29-1 and TRBJ2-3, with TRBD2 matching over 11 bases. The J segment lost 0 bases and the V segment lost 5 bases, leaving 7 bases of the junction unmatched. Per germline, CDR1 SQVTM and CDR2 ANQGSEA. There are 16 residues in the CDR3.

DNA for the CDR3: TGTGCCAGCAGCTTAGTCTCGAGAAAAGATACGCAGTATTTT. It translates to CASSLVSRKDTQYF. The chain is built from TRBV7-8 and TRBJ2-3; the D is unclear. V was clipped by 1 base and J by 5 bases, with 10 bases between them. The germline V gene has CDR1 SGHVS and CDR2 FQNEAQ. CDR3 size: 14 residues.

V is TRBV4-1 and J is TRBJ2-1; TRBD2 matches at 10 bases. Germline V CDR1 and CDR2: MGHRA, YSYEKL. V gave up 1 base and J gave up 0 bases; unmatched junction bases: 9. This CDR3 contains 19 residues. CDR3 bases: TGCGCCAGCAGCCAAGGCGGCCTAGCGGGAGCCCTCTCCTACAATGAGCAGTTCTTC. Its translation is CASSQGGLAGALSYNEQFF.

V is TRBV5-1 and J is TRBJ2-7, with 7 positions matching TRBD1. The CDR3 sequence is 18 residues long. J gave up 2 bases and V 0 bases, and 14 bases lay outside the gene matches. CDR1 is SGHRS and CDR2 is YFSETQ in the germline V gene. As DNA, the CDR3 is TGCGCCAGCAGCTTGGTAGAGGTCGGGTGGGACAGACCCTACGAGCAGTACTTC. Translating gives CASSLVEVGWDRPYEQYF. The whole variable domain, filled in from reference TRBV5-1 and TRBJ2-7, reads KAGVTQTPRYLIKTRGQQVTLSCSPISGHRSVSWYQQTPGQGLQFLFEYFSETQRNKGNFPGRFSGRQFSNSRSEMNVSTLELGDSALYLCASSLVEVGWDRPYEQYFGPGTRLTVT.

With regard to this clone: The sample has other DNA sequences that encode this CDR3 too. This chain uses TRBV29-1 with TRBJ1-2; weak D call: TRBD1 (5 bases). Trimming cost V 2 bases and J 8 bases, with 9 bases left between them. The germline CDR1 and CDR2 sequences are SQVTM and ANQGSEA. This CDR3 has 11 amino acids. Written as DNA, the CDR3 is TGCAGCGTTGAACAGGGAGGGGGCTACACCTTC. Amino acid sequence: CSVEQGGGYTF.

V usage is TRBV28 and J usage is TRBJ2-3; 7 bases are shared with TRBD2. Germline V gene sequence: CDR1 MDHEN, CDR2 SYDVKM. The CDR3 has 14 residues. V lost 7 bases and J lost 1; bases outside the gene matches: 5. The CDR3 DNA reads TGTGCCAGCAACCTGAGCGGGGGCACAGATACGCAGTATTTT. Amino acid sequence: CASNLSGGTDTQYF.

This chain joins TRBV29-1 and TRBJ1-3; tentatively, D is TRBD1 (6 bases). The CDR3 runs 15 residues. Germline CDR1 is SQVTM and CDR2 is ANQGSEA. Trimming took off 4 bases at V and 0 bases at J, with 13 bases between the two ends. CDR3 in DNA: TGCAGCGTTGCGGGGGGCATGAGCTCTGGAAACACCATATATTTT. Translated, it gives CSVAGGMSSGNTIYF.

The CDR3 protein is CASSRDREVGEQYF. The CDR3 region has the DNA TGTGCCAGCAGCCGGGACAGGGAGGTCGGCGAGCAGTACTTC. The chain couples TRBV27 to TRBJ2-7; 9 bases agree with TRBD1. The germline V gene encodes CDR1 MNHEY and CDR2 SMNVEV (reference sequence). With V trimmed by 6 bases and J by 6 bases, 9 bases remained unmatched. The CDR3 sequence is 14 residues long.